This entry is about one TCR beta chain. This clone was recorded at least ten times. What antigen it recognizes has not been identified. No quality values exist for individual bases; no much larger clone is one base distant. No patient had received any treatment before thyroid surgery. Patient clinical samples collected from 2012 to 2018 were retrospectively analysed using T-cell receptor beta sequencing. These data belong to a study of metastatic and nonmetastatic thyroid tumors (dated by TCRdb to the early 2020s). Background for the entire study: Repertoires were compared across peripheral blood and tumor or nodule tissue samples from malignant and benign thyroid patients. The research as a whole found: In both blood and tumor samples, TCR beta diversity was reported to be significantly higher in malignant tumors than in benign nodules.

V has 2 bases trimmed and J has 4 bases trimmed; junction bases matching no gene number 9. CDR1 and CDR2 were assigned from the germline V gene as MNHEY and SVGAGI. The CDR3 runs 16 residues from the cysteine to the phenylalanine. Solely the CDR3 DNA is kept, with 48 bases framed from the first base. The library was produced with PCR. Sequencing was carried out with an Illumina HiSeq 4000. High-throughput sequencing was used to profile the TCR beta-chain CDR3 region of every patient. On the study's bioinformatics: The researchers built a classifier to tell apart papillary thyroid cancer patients with distant metastasis, based on CDR3 differences among clinicopathological groups. Repertoire diversity was assessed with the Shannon index, and tumor-blood repertoire similarity with the Morisita-Horn index. TCRdb passed the public sequencing reads through fastp at Q25 and MiXCR, retaining productive beta sequences. TCRdb's processing, not the authors', yielded these V and J calls. The sample yields about 92,000 clones; about 15% were counted once. The ten largest clonotypes hold 3.6% of the sample.

The sequence is built from TRBV6-5 and TRBJ2-3, with 7 bases in between that match TRBD2. The source of this sequence is a female donor with papillary thyroid cancer or a benign thyroid nodule (not recorded which). Some clones in this sample may be carry-over from other donors' samples. Sequenced sample: blood. CDR3 sequence: CASSYGGDLGADTQYF. The DNA sequence is TGTGCCAGCAGTTACGGGGGGGACCTGGGGGCAGATACGCAGTATTTT.